These T cell receptor beta chains were read from a single sample in a study of PD-L1 blockade in urothelial cancer. Produced via immunoSEQ multiplex PCR; TCRdb's table is partial and in-frame only. The table includes tens of thousands of clones, over 75% detected once. The specimen was PBMCs, collected around atezolizumab (anti-PD-L1) treatment. The receptors originated from a man in his fifties or sixties with urothelial cancer. CDR3s include the opening cysteine and the closing phenylalanine or tryptophan. The D gene is left open where the match is weak. For some rows the clone size is stated as once, few or many, or as a class when expanded; others skip it.

>TRBJ2-3|few|TRBV9|TRBD1
CASSVARDSVTDTQYF
TGTGCCAGCAGCGTAGCAAGGGACAGTGTCACAGATACGCAGTATTTT
>TRBJ2-7|NA|TRBV7-9|TRBD1
CASSLEWIGQGPYEQYF
TGTGCCAGCAGCTTGGAGTGGATAGGACAGGGGCCCTACGAGCAGTACTTC
>TRBJ2-7|NA|TRBV19|NA
CASSIEAGKTYEQYF
TGTGCCAGTAGTATAGAGGCAGGGAAGACCTACGAGCAGTACTTC
>TRBJ2-1|NA|TRBV4-3|TRBD2
CASSQGKGLAAYNEQFF
TGCGCCAGCAGCCAAGGAAAGGGACTAGCGGCCTACAATGAGCAGTTCTTC
>TRBJ1-1|once|TRBV7-9|TRBD1
CASRQSGTAAPPEAFF
TGTGCCAGCAGACAATCCGGGACAGCGGCACCCCCTGAAGCTTTCTTT
>TRBJ1-2|NA|TRBV30|NA
CAWTTSGRTVYGYTF
TGTGCCTGGACCACATCGGGACGGACAGTTTATGGCTACACCTTC
>TRBJ1-6|NA|TRBV30|TRBD1
CACNHRGPLNSPLHF
TGTGCCTGTAATCACAGGGGGCCCCTTAATTCACCCCTCCACTTT
>TRBJ2-7|NA|TRBV5-3|TRBD2
CARSTGTSGGFYEQYF
TGTGCCAGAAGCACTGGGACTAGCGGGGGCTTCTACGAGCAGTACTTC
>TRBJ2-2|NA|TRBV7-9|TRBD1
CASSGQGASAGELFF
TGTGCCAGCAGCGGACAGGGGGCGAGCGCCGGGGAGCTGTTTTTT
>TRBJ1-1|NA|TRBV7-2|TRBD1
CASSTRTGMNTEAFF
TGTGCCAGCAGCACTAGGACAGGGATGAACACTGAAGCTTTCTTT
>TRBJ2-1|NA|TRBV11-2|TRBD2
CASSLSSGRRDNEQFF
TGTGCCAGCAGCTTATCCAGCGGGAGACGGGACAATGAGCAGTTCTTC
>TRBJ1-2|NA|TRBV5-1|NA
CASSPRPAVNYGYTF
TGCGCCAGCAGCCCGCGGCCAGCTGTTAACTATGGCTACACCTTC
>TRBJ1-4|NA|TRBV7-9|NA
CASSANTENNEKLFF
TGTGCCAGCAGCGCAAACACAGAAAATAATGAAAAACTGTTTTTT
>TRBJ2-7|once|TRBV10-3|TRBD1
CAISGGQGAFEQYF
TGTGCCATCAGTGGAGGACAGGGGGCCTTCGAGCAGTACTTC
>TRBJ2-7|once|TRBV6-1|TRBD1
CASNPGDRTIYEQYF
TGTGCCAGCAACCCAGGGGACAGGACCATCTACGAGCAGTACTTC
>TRBJ2-7|NA|TRBV9|NA
CASSVDPLGGKVYEQYF
TGTGCCAGCAGCGTAGACCCATTGGGGGGAAAAGTATACGAGCAGTACTTC
>TRBJ2-2|NA|TRBV6-5|NA
CATLTARGTGELFF
TGTGCCACCCTAACAGCTCGGGGCACCGGGGAGCTGTTTTTT
>TRBJ2-5|NA|TRBV9|TRBD2
CASSPTAGDFGSQYF
TGTGCCAGCAGCCCGACCGCGGGGGACTTCGGGTCCCAGTACTTC
>TRBJ2-5|NA|TRBV6-1|NA
CASSEPGGAQETQYF
TGTGCCAGCAGTGAACCAGGAGGGGCCCAAGAGACCCAGTACTTC
>TRBJ2-5|NA|TRBV5-6|NA
CASSLSSGFGETQYF
TGTGCCAGCAGCTTGTCTTCAGGGTTCGGAGAGACCCAGTACTTC